Below, 16 T cell receptor beta chains from the same sample are listed, as sequenced in a study of T and B cells in COVID-19 patients. TRB was amplified from about 260-540 ng of blood genomic DNA. TRB rearrangements were amplified by multiplex PCR with BIOMED2 TRB-A/B primers. MiXCR, run by TCRdb on the multiplex PCR reads, gives a single entry per CDR3 protein. The data hold over 10,000 distinct CDR3 sequences, with about 25% observed a single time. The sequencing sample was made of blood. The receptors here all came from a human donor who had recovered from COVID-19.

V and J are TRBV12-3 or TRBV12-4 and TRBJ1-5; D unresolved. V was pared by 6 bases and J by 9 bases, with 21 bases between. The CDR3 spans 15 residues. For the CDR3, the DNA is TGTGCCAGCAGCGCCACGGGATCGACCGTTGGGCCCCAGCATTTT. Protein: CASSATGSTVGPQHF.

This sequence joins TRBV24-1 and TRBJ2-2; D ambiguous. CDR1 KGHDR and CDR2 SFDVKD come from the germline V gene. V was shortened by 3 bases and J by 1 base, with 2 bases between the two germline ends. The CDR3 is 13 amino acids. CDR3 bases: TGTGCCACCAGTGATGGGAACACCGGGGAGCTGTTTTTT. Its protein product is CATSDGNTGELFF.

This clonotype has just a few counts. The chain links TRBV30 to TRBJ1-1; D is ambiguous. There are 15 residues in the CDR3. Trimming removed 2 bases from V and 0 bases from J, with 13 bases in between. The germline CDR1 and CDR2 sequences are GTSNPN and SVGIG (reference sequence). This CDR3 reads CAWSMSDIMNTEAFF. The CDR3 DNA reads TGTGCCTGGAGTATGAGCGACATCATGAACACTGAAGCTTTCTTT.

The chain carries TRBV19 and TRBJ2-3, with D perhaps assigned TRBD1 or TRBD2 (5 bases each). Germline V gives CDR1 LNHDA, CDR2 SQIVND (reference sequence). The CDR3 runs 14 residues. Trimming shortened V by 7 bases and J by 2 bases, and 13 bases separated the two germline ends. CDR3 coding DNA: TGTGCCAGTACCCCCGGGACGTTCACAGATACGCAGTATTTT. Translation gives CASTPGTFTDTQYF.

This clonotype was recorded at least ten times. This chain uses TRBV27 with TRBJ1-2, with D unresolved. With 2 bases removed from V and 0 bases from J, the gap between germline ends came to 7 bases. From germline, CDR1 is MNHEY and CDR2 SMNVEV (reference sequence). This CDR3 is 14 amino acids long. The CDR3 DNA sequence: TGTGCCAGCAGTTTAATCCCAGCTAACTATGGCTACACCTTC. Residues: CASSLIPANYGYTF.

This clonotype was seen only a few times. V gene TRBV19 combines with J gene TRBJ1-3, with D possibly matching TRBD1 (5 bases). Between the trimmed V and J ends, which lost 2 bases and 0 bases, there was a span of 8 bases. The CDR3 sequence is 15 residues long. From germline, CDR1 is LNHDA and CDR2 SQIVND (reference sequence). CDR3 residues: CASSIRDLSGNTIYF. CDR3 nucleotide sequence: TGTGCCAGTAGTATACGGGACCTCTCTGGAAACACCATATATTTT.

CDR3 sequence reads: CASSLEVGGGPLEQYF. In nucleotides, the CDR3 is TGTGCCAGCAGTTTAGAAGTCGGCGGGGGCCCTCTCGAGCAGTACTTC. The J gene is TRBJ2-7, the V gene TRBV28; D might be TRBD2 (7 bases). Deletions cut 2 bases from V and 6 bases from J, with 20 bases between. Germline V gives CDR1 MDHEN, CDR2 SYDVKM. CDR3 length equals 16 residues.

The chain combines TRBV20-1 with TRBJ2-1; 8 bases align to TRBD1. The CDR3 sequence is 14 residues long. With 0 bases clipped from V and 13 bases from J, the junction kept 11 bases outside the gene matches. Germline CDR1 is DFQATT and CDR2 is SNEGSKA (reference sequence). CDR3 region: CSARDLSDRGLQFF. The CDR3 DNA reads as TGCAGTGCTAGAGATCTATCCGACAGGGGACTTCAGTTCTTC.

This clonotype qualifies as medium-sized (0.01 to 0.1%). The rearrangement uses TRBV29-1 and TRBJ2-1; the match to TRBD2 covers 10 bases. V was clipped by 5 bases and J by 6 bases; unmatched bases: 13. Germline V CDR1 and CDR2: SQVTM, ANQGSEA. The CDR3 runs to 16 residues. The CDR3, as DNA: TGCAGCGTTCGAAAACACGGGACTAGCGTATTCAATGAGCAGTTCTTC. Amino acids: CSVRKHGTSVFNEQFF.

This chain connects TRBV27 to TRBJ1-1, with D maybe TRBD1 (5 bases). The CDR3 runs to 13 residues. In germline, CDR1 is MNHEY, CDR2 SMNVEV (reference sequence). Between the trimmed V and J ends, which lost 1 base and 7 bases, there was a span of 10 bases. CDR3 region: CASSLLGGDEAFF. The CDR3 DNA follows: TGTGCCAGCAGTTTATTAGGAGGGGATGAAGCTTTCTTT.

This clonotype was counted many times. J is TRBJ2-6 and V is TRBV13; 9 nucleotides align to TRBD1. Germline V CDR1 and CDR2: PRHDT, FYEKMQ (reference sequence). The V segment lost 2 bases and the J segment 1 base; nucleotides outside the gene matches: 3. The CDR3 runs 17 residues. The CDR3: CASSLRTGVSGANVLTF. CDR3 sequence (DNA): TGTGCCAGCAGCTTAAGGACAGGGGTATCTGGGGCCAACGTCCTGACTTTC.

The rearrangement joins TRBV6-2 or TRBV6-3 to TRBJ2-7; possibly TRBD1 for D (6 bases). Trimming took 6 bases from V and 9 from J, leaving 18 bases between them. CDR1 and CDR2 (germline): MNHEY, SVGEGT. The CDR3 loop spans 13 amino acids. The DNA for the CDR3 is TGTGCCAGCAGCCGGAACCGAGAGACAGGGCAGTACTTC. It encodes CASSRNRETGQYF.

This clonotype qualifies as medium-sized. CDR3 region: CASRLGRTSGRAYDTGELFF. Written as DNA, the CDR3 is TGTGCCAGCAGACTAGGGAGGACTAGCGGGAGGGCCTATGACACCGGGGAGCTGTTTTTT. The rearrangement links TRBV6-5 to TRBJ2-2; 15 bases agree with TRBD2. J lost 3 bases, V lost 6 bases, and 14 bases had no gene match. Germline assignment: CDR1 MNHEY and CDR2 SVGAGI. The CDR3 runs 20 residues.

This clonotype is classed as medium-sized. The chain uses TRBV13 and TRBJ2-1, with D tentatively TRBD2 (7 bases). CDR1 PRHDT and CDR2 FYEKMQ come from the germline V gene (reference sequence). The V end lost 1 base, the J end lost 5 bases, and 12 bases lay between the germline ends. The CDR3 contains 15 residues. CDR3 in amino acids: CASSLEGGEDNEQFF. The CDR3 nucleotides are TGTGCCAGCAGCTTAGAGGGGGGGGAGGACAATGAGCAGTTCTTC.

Points on this clonotype: A much larger clone differs by one base, so this may be a read error. Since the CDR3 does not end with the conserved phenylalanine or tryptophan, this likely comes from a read error. The chain joins TRBV5-6 to TRBJ2-1, with a tentative D call TRBD2 (5 bases). The V end lost 4 bases, the J end lost 0 bases, and 17 bases lay between the germline ends. Germline V gene data show CDR1 as SGHDT and CDR2 as YYEEEE. The CDR3 is 17 residues long. The CDR3 spells CASSEIRFGSSYNEQFL. CDR3 DNA sequence: TGTGCCAGCAGCGAGATTAGGTTTGGGAGCTCCTACAATGAGCAGTTCCTC.

V gene TRBV28 combines with J gene TRBJ1-2; D possibly corresponds to TRBD1 (5 bases). Germline values: CDR1 MDHEN, CDR2 SYDVKM. Trimming stripped 3 bases from V and 8 bases from J, with 10 bases between. The CDR3 sequence is 12 residues long. CDR3: CASSLRGEGYTF. CDR3 nucleotide sequence: TGTGCCAGCAGTTTGAGGGGTGAGGGCTACACCTTC.